The next 17 T cell receptor beta chains were all read from a single sample in a study of blood T cell repertoires in COVID-19. This table comes from immunoSEQ multiplex PCR, and its TCRdb copy is limited to in-frame clones, with some not included. The sample records under 250,000 clones, about nine tenths being singletons. Sequencing was performed on peripheral blood. The receptor source for this set is a man in his sixties with acute or convalescent COVID-19.

J is TRBJ2-7 and V is TRBV6-4; a weak D match, TRBD1 (6 bases). V was pared by 5 bases and J by 3 bases, with 11 bases between. CDR1 MRHNA and CDR2 SNTAGT come from the germline V gene. This CDR3 has 13 residues. CDR3 region: CASSPTRGYEQYF. As DNA, the CDR3 is TGTGCCAGCAGTCCGACCAGGGGCTACGAGCAGTACTTC.

J is TRBJ2-7 and V is TRBV5-4, with D possibly TRBD2 on 5 matching bases. The CDR3 is 17 amino acids. V was pared by 0 bases and J by 2 bases, with 18 bases between. The germline CDR1 and CDR2 sequences are SGHNT and YYREEE (reference sequence). The CDR3 DNA follows: TGTGCCAGCAGCTTGGGATCGGCGGGCAATTTGGCCTACGAGCAGTACTTC. Translated: CASSLGSAGNLAYEQYF.

The chain joins TRBV7-2 to TRBJ2-1; D not certain. The CDR3 is made up of 12 amino acids. Per the germline V gene, CDR1 is SGHTA and CDR2 is FQGNSA. The ends were cut back, 2 bases at V and 8 bases at J, with 7 bases in the middle. The CDR3 DNA reads as TGTGCCAGCAGCTTATTTCGCGATGAGCAGTTCTTC. It yields the protein CASSLFRDEQFF.

The genes are TRBV30 and TRBJ1-5; D may be TRBD1 (5 bases). CDR1 and CDR2 (germline): GTSNPN, SVGIG (reference sequence). Trimming stripped 1 base from V and 1 base from J, with 8 bases between. The CDR3 has 14 residues. The CDR3 spells CAWSGGVSNQPQHF. The DNA of the CDR3 is TGTGCCTGGAGTGGGGGGGTGAGCAATCAGCCCCAGCATTTT.

V usage is TRBV7-8 and J usage is TRBJ2-3; D remains ambiguous. V lost 3 bases and J lost 0, with 16 bases in between. The CDR3 extends over 17 amino acids. Germline V gives CDR1 SGHVS, CDR2 FQNEAQ. For the CDR3, the DNA is TGTGCCAGCAGCTTCCTAGGTTTTTCCCTTAGCACAGATACGCAGTATTTT. It translates to CASSFLGFSLSTDTQYF. The full variable domain, in which reference TRBV7-8 and TRBJ2-3 provide the parts outside the CDR3, is GAGVSQSPRYKVAKRGQDVALRCDPISGHVSLFWYQQALGQGPEFLTYFQNEAQLDKSGLPSDRFFAERPEGSVSTLKIQRTQQEDSAVYLCASSFLGFSLSTDTQYFGPGTRLTVL.

The gene calls are TRBV6-2 or TRBV6-3 and TRBJ2-7, with 7 bases identical to TRBD2. Germline loops: CDR1 MNHEY, CDR2 SVGEGT. Trimming took 2 bases from V and 0 from J; bases not matched to a gene: 4. The CDR3 spans 15 residues. The CDR3 DNA reads TGTGCCAGCAGTTACGGGCAGCGGGGCTCCTACGAGCAGTACTTC. Its protein is CASSYGQRGSYEQYF.

The V and J genes are TRBV6-6 and TRBJ1-4; 7 positions agree with TRBD1. The CDR3 spans 15 residues. J lost 5 bases, V lost 6 bases, and 9 bases had no gene match. CDR1 and CDR2 (germline): MNHNY, SVGAGI (reference sequence). Here the CDR3 DNA reads TGTGCCAGCAGCCGACCCTTGGGACAGAATGAAAAACTGTTTTTT. Translating it yields CASSRPLGQNEKLFF.

The chain links TRBV7-3 to TRBJ2-7; 10 nucleotides line up with TRBD1. CDR1 SGHTA and CDR2 FQGTGA come from the germline V gene. J lost 3 bases, V lost 6 bases, and 8 bases had no gene match. The CDR3 length is 15 residues. The CDR3 loop reads CASSHGQGENYEQYF. In DNA form, the CDR3 reads TGTGCCAGCAGTCACGGACAGGGGGAAAACTACGAGCAGTACTTC.

This clone was seen a few times. The J gene is TRBJ1-6, the V gene TRBV28; the D gene is possibly TRBD1 (6 bases). The germline V gene has CDR1 MDHEN and CDR2 SYDVKM. Trimming cost V 8 bases and J 9 bases, with 17 bases left between them. The CDR3 has 14 amino acids. CDR3 bases: TGTGCCAGCGGCAGGGGAACTCGGAGTTCACCCCTCCACTTT. This translates into CASGRGTRSSPLHF.

V is TRBV9 and J is TRBJ1-4; 9 bases are shared with TRBD1. Germline-derived CDR1 and CDR2 are SGDLS and YYNGEE. The CDR3 totals 12 residues. With 9 bases clipped from V and 8 bases from J, the junction kept 5 bases outside the gene matches. The DNA for the CDR3 is TGTGCCAACAGACAGGGGGGAGAAAAACTGTTTTTT. Amino acids: CANRQGGEKLFF.

This rearrangement joins TRBV5-5 to TRBJ1-2; no reliable D call. Trimming left V 6 bases short and J 12 bases short, with 15 bases between. Germline V gene sequence: CDR1 SGHKS, CDR2 YYEKEE (reference sequence). The CDR3 is made up of 11 amino acids. The CDR3 coding sequence is TGTGCCAGCACCGCGCTGGGTGCGGACACCTTC. This sequence encodes CASTALGADTF. The variable domain in full, with the rest retrieved from reference TRBV5-5 and TRBJ1-2, is DAGVTQSPTHLIKTRGQQVTLRCSPISGHKSVSWYQQVLGQGPQFIFQYYEKEERGRGNFPDRFSARQFPNYSSELNVNALLLGDSALYLCASTALGADTFGSGTRLTVV.

As to this clone: The sample carries other DNA sequences with the same CDR3. The rearrangement uses TRBV7-9 and TRBJ2-1; tentatively, D is TRBD2 (6 bases). The CDR3 is made up of 15 amino acids. The germline V and J ends were trimmed by 5 bases and 0 bases, with 11 bases remaining between them. Germline V gene data show CDR1 as SEHNR and CDR2 as FQNEAQ (reference sequence). This CDR3 is CASSLRGSSYNEQFF. The DNA for the CDR3 is TGTGCCAGCAGCCTACGGGGGAGCTCCTACAATGAGCAGTTCTTC.

The CDR3: CASYSGSVGELFF. In DNA, the CDR3 is TGTGCCAGTTATAGCGGGAGCGTCGGGGAGCTGTTTTTT. The chain recombines TRBV19 with TRBJ2-2; TRBD2 agrees at 9 bases. V gave up 8 bases and J gave up 7 bases; unmatched junction bases: 5. The CDR3 loop spans 13 amino acids. CDR1 and CDR2 (germline): LNHDA, SQIVND (reference sequence). Drawing the rest from reference TRBV19 and TRBJ2-2, the complete variable domain is DGGITQSPKYLFRKEGQNVTLSCEQNLNHDAMYWYRQDPGQGLRLIYYSQIVNDFQKGDIAEGYSVSREKKESFPLTVTSAQKNPTAFYLCASYSGSVGELFFGEGSRLTVL.

CDR3 amino acids: CASRLTSGSSYNEQFF. CDR3 bases: TGTGCCAGTAGACTCACTAGCGGGAGCTCCTACAATGAGCAGTTCTTC. The gene calls are TRBV19 and TRBJ2-1; TRBD2 matches 11 bases. The CDR3 has 16 residues. V was pared by 6 bases and J by 0 bases, with 4 bases of the junction left unmatched. Germline CDR1 LNHDA, CDR2 SQIVND (reference sequence).

This chain joins TRBV6-2 or TRBV6-3 and TRBJ2-7, with TRBD1 as a possible D gene (6 bases). From germline, CDR1 is MNHEY and CDR2 SVGEGT. Trimming shortened V by 5 bases and J by 3 bases, and 20 bases separated the two germline ends. The CDR3 consists of 16 residues. CDR3 nucleotides: TGTGCCAGCAGTACGGCCCCCCAGGGGCTCGGCTACGAGCAGTACTTC. This translates into CASSTAPQGLGYEQYF.

The chain has TRBV5-4 and TRBJ2-7; 7 nucleotides align to TRBD1. V gave up 1 base and J gave up 2 bases; unmatched junction bases: 3. Germline V gene data show CDR1 as SGHNT and CDR2 as YYREEE (reference sequence). CDR3 size: 14 residues. In nucleotides, the CDR3 is TGTGCCAGCAGCTTGCCGGGACAGACCTACGAGCAGTACTTC. This encodes CASSLPGQTYEQYF.

V and J are TRBV27 and TRBJ2-7; D possibly corresponds to TRBD1 (6 bases). Per the germline V gene, CDR1 is MNHEY and CDR2 is SMNVEV (reference sequence). CDR3 length equals 17 residues. V lost 2 bases, J lost 2 bases, and 19 bases lay in between. The CDR3 here is CASSLKPDRIGAYEQYF. As DNA, the CDR3 is TGTGCCAGCAGTTTAAAACCCGACAGGATCGGAGCCTACGAGCAGTACTTC.